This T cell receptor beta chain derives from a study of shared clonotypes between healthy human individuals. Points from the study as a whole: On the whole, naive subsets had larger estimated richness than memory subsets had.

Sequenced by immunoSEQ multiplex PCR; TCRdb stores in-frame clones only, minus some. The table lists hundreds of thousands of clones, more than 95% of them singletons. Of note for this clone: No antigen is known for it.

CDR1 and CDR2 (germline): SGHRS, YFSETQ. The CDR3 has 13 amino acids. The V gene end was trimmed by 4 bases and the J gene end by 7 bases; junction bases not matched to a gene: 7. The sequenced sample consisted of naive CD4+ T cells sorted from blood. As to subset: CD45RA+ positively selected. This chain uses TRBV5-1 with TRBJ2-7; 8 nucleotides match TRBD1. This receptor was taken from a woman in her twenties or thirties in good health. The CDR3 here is CASSGGQGREQYF. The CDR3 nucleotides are TGCGCCAGCAGCGGTGGACAGGGAAGGGAGCAGTACTTC.